The present T cell receptor beta chain was sequenced within a study of T-cell reconstitution after alpha-beta-depleted transplantation in children. Study findings and constraints: For some patients, TCRbeta diversity was high at day 60 because of recipient T cells and thymic progenitors that survived. T-cell counts and diversity were attributed mostly to newly produced T cells one year after transplant. At around two months after transplant, the alpha-beta T cells were reportedly derived from several hundred expanded clones that came from non-depleted graft cells.

Unique molecular identifiers tagged the TCRbeta library. From the PCR reads, TCRdb called clonotypes with MiXCR, one entry per CDR3 protein. The table lists 610,000 or so distinct CDR3 sequences, over 20% of them singletons. Germline CDR1 MNHNS, CDR2 SASEGT. V lost 4 bases to trimming and J lost 3 bases; unmatched junction nucleotides: 6. The CDR3 consists of 16 residues. With regard to this clonotype: No antigen is known for it.

The sequenced sample was PBMCs, obtained before TCRalphabeta/CD19-depleted stem cell transplant. This chain joins TRBV6-1 and TRBJ1-5, with 10 nucleotides matching TRBD1. The TCR comes from a boy in the first two years of life with Wiskott-Aldrich syndrome, due to receive a stem cell transplant. The CDR3 nucleotides are TGTGCCAGCAGTGGTCCGACAGGGGGCATCAATCAGCCCCAGCATTTT. Translating gives CASSGPTGGINQPQHF.